The sequence of this T cell receptor (beta chain) was determined in a study of CD8+ T cells in alopecia areata. Study conclusions and caveats: A large proportion of expanded lesional clones were detected persisting in scalp and blood during tofacitinib.

There are 14 residues in the CDR3. Germline V CDR1 and CDR2: SGHRS, YFSETQ. Trimming took 0 bases from V and 6 from J, leaving 12 bases between them. Treatment defined: oral pan-JAK inhibitor, 5-10 mg twice daily. Separation by sorting yielded CD4+ and CD8+ T cells from PBMCs. TCR sequencing used cDNA made by reverse transcription of extracted RNA. The repertoire was sequenced with immunoSEQ multiplex PCR; TCRdb's copy has only in-frame clones and lacks some. This repertoire shows 160,000 or so clones, around 58% found once; its top ten account for under 20%. On this clone: Its antigen is as yet unknown.

The J gene is TRBJ1-2, the V gene TRBV5-1; the D gene is possibly TRBD1 (6 bases). This specimen consisted of CD4+ T cells sorted from blood, obtained around week 55, from a patient treated with tofacitinib. The origin of this receptor is a human donor with alopecia areata. This CDR3 is CASSLASGVDGYTF. Written as DNA, the CDR3 is TGCGCCAGCAGCTTGGCATCAGGGGTGGATGGCTACACCTTC.